This TCR beta chain is drawn from a study of T cells in Graves' hyperthyroidism and ophthalmopathy. Uncontrolled infections, other autoimmune diseases, pregnancy or lactation led to exclusion of patients. CDR1 and CDR2 from the germline V gene are MNHEY and SMNVEV (reference sequence). CDR3 size: 16 residues. V was cut by 3 bases and J by 5 bases, with 17 bases left in between. This clonotype showed up just a few times. Its antigen is unknown. RNA transcripts provided the source from which TCR beta CDR3 regions were amplified. The HTBI primer set served for first-round RT-PCR of the TCR CDR3. TCRdb itself ran the multiplex PCR reads through MiXCR, one entry per CDR3 protein. Of hundreds of thousands of distinct CDR3 sequences detected, 12% to 15% appear once; the ten largest clones hold about 10%. Study-level results: Blood also showed most of the thyroid clonotypes that were expanded above 0.001. For ophthalmopathy, model prediction preceded onset by a median roughly 6.5 months.

The sequence came from a woman younger than 30 with Graves' hyperthyroidism. The source material was blood. The chain is built from TRBV27 and TRBJ2-1; tentative D call: TRBD1 (6 bases). The CDR3 is CASSFLTGTINNEQFF. In nucleotides, the CDR3 is TGTGCCAGCAGTTTCTTAACAGGGACGATCAACAATGAGCAGTTCTTC.